The clone carrying this T cell receptor (beta chain) was counted many times. Its antigen is unidentified. MiXCR, run by TCRdb on the RT-PCR reads, gives a single entry per CDR3 protein. The sample records 450,000 to 700,000 distinct CDR3 sequences, around 13% being singletons. This sample is part of a study of response to subunit inactivated influenza vaccine. Trimming stripped 2 bases from V and 8 bases from J, with 13 bases between. CDR1 and CDR2 (germline): MDHEN, SYDVKM. CDR3 length equals 14 residues. Study-wide findings and caveats: Each seasonal flu vaccination may recruit only limited new T cells, authors suggested.

The J gene is TRBJ2-1, the V gene TRBV28; D might be TRBD2 (5 bases). This clonotype was sampled from a man aged 45 to 65 who received an inactivated influenza vaccine. This specimen was PBMCs from blood, taken about 11 days after vaccination. Here the CDR3 reads CASSLRYTRDEQFF. As DNA, the CDR3 is TGTGCCAGCAGTTTAAGGTACACGAGGGATGAGCAGTTCTTC.